This section outlines one T cell receptor beta chain sequence together with its context. The sample belongs to a study of PD-L1 blockade in urothelial cancer. Across the whole study: Beginning in about 2014, patients received atezolizumab, given as 1,200 mg intravenously every 3 weeks. The researchers analyzed blood 3 weeks (second dose) and 6 weeks after treatment start.

Time point specified: peripheral blood 6 weeks after treatment start. Anywhere from 1 to 8 samples came from each patient, spanning pretreatment and on-treatment. The germline gives CDR1 LNHDA, CDR2 SQIVND (reference sequence). V was clipped by 5 bases and J by 0 bases, with 5 bases between them. This CDR3 has 13 amino acids. Only in-frame clones appear in the TCRdb table, and some are missing; sequencing was by immunoSEQ multiplex PCR. This table holds under 25,000 clones, approximately 77% found once. The input for sequencing was PBMCs, taken around atezolizumab (anti-PD-L1) treatment. The chain combines TRBV19 with TRBJ1-3; D not resolved. The receptor was isolated from a man aged 70 or older with urothelial cancer. CDR3 protein: CASSPSSGNTIYF. CDR3 nucleotide sequence: TGTGCCAGTAGTCCGAGCTCTGGAAACACCATATATTTT.